Included here is one TCR beta chain sequence, with context. TCRdb analysed the reads with MiXCR anew, one entry per CDR3 protein. The sample includes hundreds of thousands of distinct CDR3 sequences, around a sixth of them seen just once. V lost 0 bases and J 2 bases, leaving 11 bases between the germline ends. Germline V gives CDR1 DFQATT, CDR2 SNEGSKA (reference sequence). The CDR3 runs to 15 residues. This sample was included in a study of T cell repertoires in cytomegalovirus infection. This receptor was obtained from a human donor in good health (CMV status not recorded). Some clones in this sample may be carry-over from other donors' samples. The specimen sequenced was PBMCs. The chain has TRBV20-1 and TRBJ1-3; D may be TRBD1 (5 bases). The CDR3 DNA is TGCAGTGCTAGAGAGGGGACGGCGACTGGAAACACCATATATTTT. This encodes CSAREGTATGNTIYF.